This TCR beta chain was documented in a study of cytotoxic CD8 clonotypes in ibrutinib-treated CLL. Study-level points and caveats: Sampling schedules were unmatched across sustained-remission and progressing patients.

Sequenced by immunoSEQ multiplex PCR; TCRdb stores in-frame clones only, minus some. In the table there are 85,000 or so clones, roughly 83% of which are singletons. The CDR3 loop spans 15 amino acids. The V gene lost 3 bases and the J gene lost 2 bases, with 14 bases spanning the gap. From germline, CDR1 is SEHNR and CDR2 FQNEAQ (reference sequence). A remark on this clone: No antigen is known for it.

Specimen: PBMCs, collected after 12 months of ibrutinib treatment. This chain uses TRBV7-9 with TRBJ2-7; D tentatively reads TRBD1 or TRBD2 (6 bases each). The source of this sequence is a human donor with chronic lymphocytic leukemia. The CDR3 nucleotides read TGTGCCAGCAGCTTCGGGTCGGGGGCCCCCTACGAGCAGTACTTC. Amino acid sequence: CASSFGSGAPYEQYF. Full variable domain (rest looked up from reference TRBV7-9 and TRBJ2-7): DTGVSQNPRHKITKRGQNVTFRCDPISEHNRLYWYRQTLGQGPEFLTYFQNEAQLEKSRLLSDRFSAERPKGSFSTLEIQRTEQGDSAMYLCASSFGSGAPYEQYFGPGTRLTVT.